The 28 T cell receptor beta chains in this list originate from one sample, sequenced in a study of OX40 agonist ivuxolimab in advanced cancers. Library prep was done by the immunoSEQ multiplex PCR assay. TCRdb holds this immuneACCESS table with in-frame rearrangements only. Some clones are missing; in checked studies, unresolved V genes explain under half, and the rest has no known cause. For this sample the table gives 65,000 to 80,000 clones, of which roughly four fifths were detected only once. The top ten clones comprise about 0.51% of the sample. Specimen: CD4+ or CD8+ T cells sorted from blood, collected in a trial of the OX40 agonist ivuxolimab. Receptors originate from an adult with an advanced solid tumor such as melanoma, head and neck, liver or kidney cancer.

CDR3 protein: CASSYNNEQFF. CDR3 in DNA: TGTGCCAGCAGCTACAACAATGAGCAGTTCTTC. This sequence joins TRBV7-9 and TRBJ2-1; D gene unclear. This CDR3 comprises 11 residues. Germline CDR1 reads SEHNR; CDR2 reads FQNEAQ (reference sequence). V was trimmed by 4 bases and J by 5 bases, leaving 3 bases between them.

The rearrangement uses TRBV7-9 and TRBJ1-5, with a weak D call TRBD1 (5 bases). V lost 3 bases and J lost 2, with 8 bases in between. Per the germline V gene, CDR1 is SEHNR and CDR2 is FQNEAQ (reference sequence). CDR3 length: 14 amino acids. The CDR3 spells CASSFWGRNQPQHF. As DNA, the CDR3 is TGTGCCAGCAGCTTTTGGGGACGCAATCAGCCCCAGCATTTT.

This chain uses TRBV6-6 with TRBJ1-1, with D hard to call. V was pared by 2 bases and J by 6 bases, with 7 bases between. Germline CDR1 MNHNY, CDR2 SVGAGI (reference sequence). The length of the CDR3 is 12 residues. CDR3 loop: CASSYLDAEAFF. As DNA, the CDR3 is TGTGCCAGCAGTTACCTGGACGCTGAAGCTTTCTTT.

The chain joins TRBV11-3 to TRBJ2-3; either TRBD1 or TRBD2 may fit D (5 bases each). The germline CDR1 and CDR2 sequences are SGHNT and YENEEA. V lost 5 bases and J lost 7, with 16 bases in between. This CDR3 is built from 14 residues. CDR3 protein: CASSPGTSANTQYF. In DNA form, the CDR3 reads TGTGCCAGCAGCCCAGGGACCAGCGCGAATACGCAGTATTTT.

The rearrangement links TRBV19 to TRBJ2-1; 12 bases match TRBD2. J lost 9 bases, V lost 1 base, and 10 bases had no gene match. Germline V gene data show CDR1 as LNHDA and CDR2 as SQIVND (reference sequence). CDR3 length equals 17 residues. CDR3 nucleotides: TGTGCCAGTAGTATAGGGGGAGGACTAGCGGGAATGGGTGAGCAGTTCTTC. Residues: CASSIGGGLAGMGEQFF.

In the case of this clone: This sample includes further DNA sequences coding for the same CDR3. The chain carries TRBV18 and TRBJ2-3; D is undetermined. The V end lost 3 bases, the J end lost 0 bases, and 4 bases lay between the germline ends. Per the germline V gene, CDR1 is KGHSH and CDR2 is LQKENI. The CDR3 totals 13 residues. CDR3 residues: CASSPPSTDTQYF. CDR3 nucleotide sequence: TGTGCCAGCTCACCCCCTAGCACAGATACGCAGTATTTT.

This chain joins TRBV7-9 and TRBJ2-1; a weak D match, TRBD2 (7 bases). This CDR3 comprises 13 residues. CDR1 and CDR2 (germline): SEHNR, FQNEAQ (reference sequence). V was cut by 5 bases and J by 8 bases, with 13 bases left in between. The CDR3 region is CASSGRAGDEQFF. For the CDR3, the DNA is TGTGCCAGCAGCGGGAGGGCAGGGGATGAGCAGTTCTTC.

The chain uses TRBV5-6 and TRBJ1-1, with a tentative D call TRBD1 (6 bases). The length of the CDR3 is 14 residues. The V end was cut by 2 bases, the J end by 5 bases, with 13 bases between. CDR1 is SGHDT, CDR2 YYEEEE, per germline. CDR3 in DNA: TGTGCCAGCAGCTTCCGGGGGAGGGGGACTGAAGCTTTCTTT. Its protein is CASSFRGRGTEAFF.

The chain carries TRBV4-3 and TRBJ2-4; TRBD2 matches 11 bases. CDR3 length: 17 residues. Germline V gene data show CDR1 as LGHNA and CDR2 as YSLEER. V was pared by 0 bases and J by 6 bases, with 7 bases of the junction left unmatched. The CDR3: CASSQELIAGGVNIQYF. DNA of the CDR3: TGCGCCAGCAGCCAAGAGTTGATAGCGGGGGGGGTAAACATTCAGTACTTC.

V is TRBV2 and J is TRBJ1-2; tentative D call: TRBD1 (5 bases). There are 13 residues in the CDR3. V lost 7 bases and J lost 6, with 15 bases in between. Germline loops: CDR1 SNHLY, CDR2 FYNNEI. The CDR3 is CASKGRGGNGYTF. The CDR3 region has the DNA TGTGCCAGCAAGGGCCGGGGCGGGAATGGCTACACCTTC.

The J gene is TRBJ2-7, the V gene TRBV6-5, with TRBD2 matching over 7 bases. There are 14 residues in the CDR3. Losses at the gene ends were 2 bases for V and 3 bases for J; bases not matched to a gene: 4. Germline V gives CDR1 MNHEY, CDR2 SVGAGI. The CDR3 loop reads CASSYSGTGYEQYF. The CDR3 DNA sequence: TGTGCCAGCAGTTACAGCGGGACCGGCTACGAGCAGTACTTC.

This chain's CDR3 is CASSWTESTDTQYF. CDR3 nucleotide sequence: TGTGCCAGCAGTTGGACGGAGAGCACAGATACGCAGTATTTT. This rearrangement joins TRBV2 to TRBJ2-3, with D uncertain. The germline V and J ends were trimmed by 5 bases and 0 bases, with 9 bases remaining between them. The CDR3 has 14 amino acids. CDR1 and CDR2 from the germline V gene are SNHLY and FYNNEI.

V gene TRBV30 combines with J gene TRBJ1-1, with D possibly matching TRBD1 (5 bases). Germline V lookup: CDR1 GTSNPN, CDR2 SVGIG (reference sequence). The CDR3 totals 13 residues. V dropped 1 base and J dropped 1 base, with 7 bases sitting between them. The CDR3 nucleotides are TGTGCCTGGAGTGGACAGAGGAACACTGAAGCTTTCTTT. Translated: CAWSGQRNTEAFF.

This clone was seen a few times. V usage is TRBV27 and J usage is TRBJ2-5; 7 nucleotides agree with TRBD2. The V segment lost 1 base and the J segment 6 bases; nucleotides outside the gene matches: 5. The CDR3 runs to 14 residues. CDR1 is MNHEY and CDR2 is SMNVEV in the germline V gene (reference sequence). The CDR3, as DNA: TGTGCCAGCAGTTTATACGGACTAGAACAGACCCAGTACTTC. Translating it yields CASSLYGLEQTQYF.

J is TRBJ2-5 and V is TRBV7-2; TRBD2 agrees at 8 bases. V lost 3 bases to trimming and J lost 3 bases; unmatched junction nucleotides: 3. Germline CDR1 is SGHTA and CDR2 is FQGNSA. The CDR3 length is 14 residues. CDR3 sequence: CASSFRRGEETQYF. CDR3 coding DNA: TGTGCCAGCAGCTTTCGGCGGGGGGAAGAGACCCAGTACTTC.

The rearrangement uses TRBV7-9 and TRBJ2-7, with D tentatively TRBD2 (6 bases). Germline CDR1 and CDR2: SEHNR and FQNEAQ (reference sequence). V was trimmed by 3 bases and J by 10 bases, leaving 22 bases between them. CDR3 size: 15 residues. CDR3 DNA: TGTGCCAGCAGCTTCTATGGGGCAGGGACTTCGCTCCAGTACTTC. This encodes CASSFYGAGTSLQYF. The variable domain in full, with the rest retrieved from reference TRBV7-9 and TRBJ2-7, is DTGVSQNPRHKITKRGQNVTFRCDPISEHNRLYWYRQTLGQGPEFLTYFQNEAQLEKSRLLSDRFSAERPKGSFSTLEIQRTEQGDSAMYLCASSFYGAGTSLQYFGPGTRLTVT.

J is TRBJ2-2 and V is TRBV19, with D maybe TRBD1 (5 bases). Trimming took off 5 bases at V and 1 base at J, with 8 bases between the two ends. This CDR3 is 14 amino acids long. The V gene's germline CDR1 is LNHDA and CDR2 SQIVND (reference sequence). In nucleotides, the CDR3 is TGTGCCAGTAGTTCCACAGGGAACACCGGGGAGCTGTTTTTT. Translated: CASSSTGNTGELFF.

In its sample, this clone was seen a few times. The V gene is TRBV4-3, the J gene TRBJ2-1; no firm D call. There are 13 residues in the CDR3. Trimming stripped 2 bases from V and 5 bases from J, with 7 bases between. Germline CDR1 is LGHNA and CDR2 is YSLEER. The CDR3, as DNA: TGCGCCAGCAGCCAAAACGGTAACAATGAGCAGTTCTTC. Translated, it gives CASSQNGNNEQFF.

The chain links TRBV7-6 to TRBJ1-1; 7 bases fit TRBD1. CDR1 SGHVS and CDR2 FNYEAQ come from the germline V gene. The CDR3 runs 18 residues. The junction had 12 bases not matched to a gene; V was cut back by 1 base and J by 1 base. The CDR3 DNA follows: TGTGCCAGCAGCTTAGATTGGACAGGCAGAGGAGGGAACACTGAAGCTTTCTTT. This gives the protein CASSLDWTGRGGNTEAFF. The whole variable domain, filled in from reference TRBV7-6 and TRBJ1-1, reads GAGVSQSPRYKVTKRGQDVALRCDPISGHVSLYWYRQALGQGPEFLTYFNYEAQQDKSGLPNDRFSAERPEGSISTLTIQRTEQRDSAMYRCASSLDWTGRGGNTEAFFGQGTRLTVV.

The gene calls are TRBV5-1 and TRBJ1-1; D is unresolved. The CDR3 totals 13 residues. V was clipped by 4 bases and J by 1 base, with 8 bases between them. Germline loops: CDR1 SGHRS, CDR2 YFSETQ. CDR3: CASSDQSNTEAFF. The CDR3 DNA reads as TGCGCCAGCAGCGATCAGTCGAACACTGAAGCTTTCTTT. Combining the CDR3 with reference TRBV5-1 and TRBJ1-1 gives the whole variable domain KAGVTQTPRYLIKTRGQQVTLSCSPISGHRSVSWYQQTPGQGLQFLFEYFSETQRNKGNFPGRFSGRQFSNSRSEMNVSTLELGDSALYLCASSDQSNTEAFFGQGTRLTVV.

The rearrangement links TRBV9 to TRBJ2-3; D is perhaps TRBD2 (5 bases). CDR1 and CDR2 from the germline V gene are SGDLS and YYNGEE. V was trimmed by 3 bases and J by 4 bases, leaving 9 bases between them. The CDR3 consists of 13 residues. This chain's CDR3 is CASSASSADTQYF. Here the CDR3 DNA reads TGTGCCAGCAGCGCGAGTAGCGCAGATACGCAGTATTTT. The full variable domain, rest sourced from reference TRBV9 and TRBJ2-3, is DSGVTQTPKHLITATGQRVTLRCSPRSGDLSVYWYQQSLDQGLQFLIQYYNGEERAKGNILERFSAQQFPDLHSELNLSSLELGDSALYFCASSASSADTQYFGPGTRLTVL.

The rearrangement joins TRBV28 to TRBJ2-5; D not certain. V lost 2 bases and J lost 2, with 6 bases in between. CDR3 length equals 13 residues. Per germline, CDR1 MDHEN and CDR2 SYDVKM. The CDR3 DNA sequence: TGTGCCAGCAGTTTAAATGGGCAAGAGACCCAGTACTTC. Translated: CASSLNGQETQYF.

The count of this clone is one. The CDR3 loop reads CASNGGLGYNEQFF. The CDR3 nucleotides are TGTGCCAGCAATGGCGGGTTGGGCTACAATGAGCAGTTCTTC. V and J are TRBV25-1 and TRBJ2-1; tentatively, D is TRBD2 (5 bases). The CDR3 covers 14 residues. Germline CDR1 is MGHDK and CDR2 is SYGVNS. V gave up 7 bases and J gave up 3 bases, with 13 bases separating them.

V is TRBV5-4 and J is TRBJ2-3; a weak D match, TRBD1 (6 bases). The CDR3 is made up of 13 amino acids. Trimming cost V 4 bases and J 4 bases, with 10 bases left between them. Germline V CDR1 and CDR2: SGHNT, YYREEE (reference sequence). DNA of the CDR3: TGTGCCAGCAGCCCCTCAGGGGCAGATACGCAGTATTTT. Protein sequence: CASSPSGADTQYF.

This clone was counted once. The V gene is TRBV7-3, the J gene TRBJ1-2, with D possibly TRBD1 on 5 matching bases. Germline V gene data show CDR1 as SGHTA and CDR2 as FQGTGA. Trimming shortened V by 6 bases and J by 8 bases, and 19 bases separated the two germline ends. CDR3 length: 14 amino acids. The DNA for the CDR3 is TGTGCCAGCAGTAATAAAAGAGACAGTCAGGGCTACACCTTC. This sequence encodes CASSNKRDSQGYTF.

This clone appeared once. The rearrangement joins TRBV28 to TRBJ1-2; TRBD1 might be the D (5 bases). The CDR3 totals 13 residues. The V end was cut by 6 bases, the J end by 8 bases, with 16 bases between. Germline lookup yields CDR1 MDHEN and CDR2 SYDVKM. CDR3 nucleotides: TGTGCCAGCAGCATTCCGGGGGGATTGGGCTACACCTTC. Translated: CASSIPGGLGYTF.

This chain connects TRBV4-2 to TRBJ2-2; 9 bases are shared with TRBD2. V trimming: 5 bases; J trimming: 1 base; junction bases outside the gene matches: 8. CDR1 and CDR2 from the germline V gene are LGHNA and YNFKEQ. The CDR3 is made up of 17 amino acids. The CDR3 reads CASSALLTSGNTGELFF. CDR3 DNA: TGTGCCAGCAGCGCCCTCCTGACTAGCGGGAACACCGGGGAGCTGTTTTTT.

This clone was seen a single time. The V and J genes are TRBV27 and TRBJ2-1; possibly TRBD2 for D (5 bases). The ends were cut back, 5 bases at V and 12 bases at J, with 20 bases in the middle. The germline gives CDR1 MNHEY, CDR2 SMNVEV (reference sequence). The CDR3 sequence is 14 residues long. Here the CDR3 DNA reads TGTGCCAGCAGTCCCACCATCGGACTCGTTGGGCAGTTCTTC. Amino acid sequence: CASSPTIGLVGQFF.